A selection of T cell receptor beta chains follows, all from one sample in a study of technical replicates of blood from several donors. Only in-frame clones appear in the TCRdb table, and some are missing; sequencing was by immunoSEQ multiplex PCR. This sample has tens of thousands of clones, with around 95% found just once. The sequenced sample consisted of T cells isolated from PBMCs. These receptors all stem from a human donor in good health. Both conserved end residues are trimmed from each CDR3.

J gene: TRBJ2-7; V gene: TRBV6-1; CDR3 protein: ASSGRRPYEQY
J gene: TRBJ1-6; V gene: TRBV6-5; CDR3 protein: ASTRTGGYNSPLH
J gene: TRBJ2-1; V gene: TRBV30; CDR3 protein: ACNRDTGYNEQF
J gene: TRBJ1-1; V gene: TRBV4-1; CDR3 protein: ASSQTLPLNTEAF
J gene: TRBJ2-5; V gene: TRBV6-5; CDR3 protein: ASSWADQETQY
J gene: TRBJ1-4; V gene: TRBV6-5; CDR3 protein: ASTQGASGNEKLF
J gene: TRBJ2-1; V gene: TRBV6-1; CDR3 protein: ASSVSGQGHNEQF
J gene: TRBJ2-3; V gene: TRBV18; CDR3 protein: ASSPPSPGVPDTQY
J gene: TRBJ1-3; V gene: TRBV19; CDR3 protein: ASSAEDRTGNTIY
J gene: TRBJ1-5; V gene: TRBV19; CDR3 protein: ASSIGRGSGRTQH
J gene: TRBJ2-7; V gene: TRBV5-6; CDR3 protein: ASRLLAGANEQY
J gene: TRBJ1-4; V gene: TRBV2; CDR3 protein: ASSDFGGQGVGEKLF
J gene: TRBJ2-7; V gene: TRBV11-2; CDR3 protein: ASSLDERGIYEQY
J gene: TRBJ1-4; V gene: TRBV10-2; CDR3 protein: ASSEEGATNEKLF
J gene: TRBJ2-7; V gene: TRBV11-2; CDR3 protein: ASRYLTGDYEQY
J gene: TRBJ1-5; V gene: TRBV28; CDR3 protein: ASSLGLPDRVYKPQH
J gene: TRBJ1-2; V gene: TRBV6-1; CDR3 protein: ASAREGHYGYT
J gene: TRBJ2-3; V gene: TRBV28; CDR3 protein: ASRGLESTDTQY
J gene: TRBJ2-1; V gene: TRBV9; CDR3 protein: ASSVLAGRDEQF
J gene: TRBJ2-7; V gene: TRBV28; CDR3 protein: ASSYGQGLAYEQY
J gene: TRBJ1-2; V gene: TRBV2; CDR3 protein: ASSERTGPHGYT
J gene: TRBJ2-3; V gene: TRBV5-4; CDR3 protein: ASTNRLAGGSTDTQY
J gene: TRBJ1-1; V gene: TRBV7-3; CDR3 protein: ASSLYGTRNTEAF
J gene: TRBJ1-2; V gene: TRBV27; CDR3 protein: ASSQRTGDYT
J gene: TRBJ1-4; V gene: TRBV6-1; CDR3 protein: ASSTGATNEKLF
J gene: TRBJ2-2; V gene: TRBV7-3; CDR3 protein: ASSLQGGELF
J gene: TRBJ2-2; V gene: TRBV6-5; CDR3 protein: ASRPSGRLTGELF
J gene: TRBJ2-1; V gene: TRBV14; CDR3 protein: ASSQVAGGYNEQF
J gene: TRBJ1-4; V gene: TRBV7-2; CDR3 protein: ASSSIGGFNEKLF
J gene: TRBJ2-7; V gene: TRBV29-1; CDR3 protein: SVADRGDLYEQY
J gene: TRBJ2-2; V gene: TRBV7-7; CDR3 protein: ASSPVGTPNTGELF
J gene: TRBJ2-7; V gene: TRBV2; CDR3 protein: ASSEAGLGSGDEQY
J gene: TRBJ1-1; V gene: TRBV5-5; CDR3 protein: ASSFRDMANTEAF
J gene: TRBJ2-2; V gene: TRBV28; CDR3 protein: ASSLSSLTGELF
J gene: TRBJ2-7; V gene: TRBV5-1; CDR3 protein: ASSLAASSYEQY
J gene: TRBJ1-4; V gene: TRBV7-9; CDR3 protein: ASSLRRGGSSGEKLF
J gene: TRBJ2-7; V gene: TRBV11-3; CDR3 protein: ASRPRGTYEQY
J gene: TRBJ2-3; V gene: TRBV6-1; CDR3 protein: ASSEPGGFVGDTQY
J gene: TRBJ2-3; V gene: TRBV5-6; CDR3 protein: ASATVAGKTDTQY
J gene: TRBJ2-7; V gene: TRBV7-9; CDR3 protein: ASSLLPSSYEQY
J gene: TRBJ1-1; V gene: TRBV6-5; CDR3 protein: ASSYSGSGNTEAF
J gene: TRBJ2-7; V gene: TRBV27; CDR3 protein: ASSSMTGLDEQY
J gene: TRBJ2-7; V gene: TRBV27; CDR3 protein: ASSFGPPGLAGEY
J gene: TRBJ1-2; V gene: TRBV11-2; CDR3 protein: ASSPVSTGVGDGYT
J gene: TRBJ1-1; V gene: TRBV27; CDR3 protein: ASSLTGATEAF
J gene: TRBJ2-7; V gene: TRBV5-1; CDR3 protein: ASSLGAGVGKVHEQY
J gene: TRBJ1-6; V gene: TRBV19; CDR3 protein: ASSTDRVSPLH
J gene: TRBJ2-7; V gene: TRBV9; CDR3 protein: ASSVAPGDRVYEQY
J gene: TRBJ2-3; V gene: TRBV11-3; CDR3 protein: ASSSRQVSTDTQY
J gene: TRBJ2-7; V gene: TRBV5-1; CDR3 protein: ASSQGQGTYEQY
J gene: TRBJ2-7; V gene: TRBV6-6; CDR3 protein: ASSLTGPYYEQY
J gene: TRBJ2-1; V gene: TRBV6-1; CDR3 protein: ASSEKAEDVNEQF